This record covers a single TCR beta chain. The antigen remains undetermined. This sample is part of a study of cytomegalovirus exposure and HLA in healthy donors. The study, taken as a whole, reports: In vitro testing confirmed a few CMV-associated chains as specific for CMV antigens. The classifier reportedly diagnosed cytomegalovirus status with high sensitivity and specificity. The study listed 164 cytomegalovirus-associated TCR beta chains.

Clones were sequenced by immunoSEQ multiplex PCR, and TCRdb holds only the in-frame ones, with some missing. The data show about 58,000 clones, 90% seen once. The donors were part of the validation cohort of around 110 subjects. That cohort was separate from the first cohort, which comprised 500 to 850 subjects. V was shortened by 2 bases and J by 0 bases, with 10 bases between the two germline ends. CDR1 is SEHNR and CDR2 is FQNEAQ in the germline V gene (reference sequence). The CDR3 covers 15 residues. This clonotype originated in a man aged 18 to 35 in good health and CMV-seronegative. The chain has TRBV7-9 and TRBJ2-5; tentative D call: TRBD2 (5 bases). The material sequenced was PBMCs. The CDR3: CASSLQRSYQETQYF. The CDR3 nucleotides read TGTGCCAGCAGCTTACAGCGGTCGTACCAAGAGACCCAGTACTTC.